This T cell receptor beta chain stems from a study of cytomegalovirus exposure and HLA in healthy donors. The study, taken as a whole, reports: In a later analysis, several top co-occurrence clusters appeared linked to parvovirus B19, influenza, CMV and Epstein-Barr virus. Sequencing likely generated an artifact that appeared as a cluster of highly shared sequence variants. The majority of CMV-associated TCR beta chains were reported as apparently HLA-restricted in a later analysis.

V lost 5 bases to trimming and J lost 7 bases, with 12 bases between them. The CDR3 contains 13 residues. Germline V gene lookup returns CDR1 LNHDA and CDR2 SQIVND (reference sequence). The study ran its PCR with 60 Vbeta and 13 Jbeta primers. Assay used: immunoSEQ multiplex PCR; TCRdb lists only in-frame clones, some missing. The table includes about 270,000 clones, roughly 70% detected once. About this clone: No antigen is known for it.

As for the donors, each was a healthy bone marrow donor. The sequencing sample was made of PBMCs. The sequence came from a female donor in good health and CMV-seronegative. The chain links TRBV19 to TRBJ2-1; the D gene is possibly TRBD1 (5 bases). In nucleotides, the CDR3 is TGTGCCAGTAGTGGCTCAGGGTTTAATGAGCAGTTCTTC. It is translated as CASSGSGFNEQFF.